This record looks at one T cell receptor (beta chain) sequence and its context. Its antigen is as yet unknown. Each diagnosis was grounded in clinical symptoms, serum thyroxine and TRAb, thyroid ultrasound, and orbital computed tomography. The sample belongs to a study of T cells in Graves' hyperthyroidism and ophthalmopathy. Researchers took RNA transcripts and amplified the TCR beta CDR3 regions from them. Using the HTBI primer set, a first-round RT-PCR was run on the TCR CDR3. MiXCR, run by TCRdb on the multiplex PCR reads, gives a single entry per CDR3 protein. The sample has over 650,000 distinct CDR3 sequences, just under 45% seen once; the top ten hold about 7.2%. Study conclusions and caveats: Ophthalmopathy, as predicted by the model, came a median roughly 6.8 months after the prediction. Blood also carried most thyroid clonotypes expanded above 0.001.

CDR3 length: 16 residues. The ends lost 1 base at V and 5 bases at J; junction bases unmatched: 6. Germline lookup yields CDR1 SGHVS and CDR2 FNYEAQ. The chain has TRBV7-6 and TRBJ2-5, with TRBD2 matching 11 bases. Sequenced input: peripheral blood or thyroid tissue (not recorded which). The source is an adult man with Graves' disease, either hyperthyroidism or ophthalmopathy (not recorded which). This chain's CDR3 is CASSLGILAGGETQYF. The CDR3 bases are TGTGCCAGCAGCTTAGGAATTTTAGCGGGAGGGGAGACCCAGTACTTC.